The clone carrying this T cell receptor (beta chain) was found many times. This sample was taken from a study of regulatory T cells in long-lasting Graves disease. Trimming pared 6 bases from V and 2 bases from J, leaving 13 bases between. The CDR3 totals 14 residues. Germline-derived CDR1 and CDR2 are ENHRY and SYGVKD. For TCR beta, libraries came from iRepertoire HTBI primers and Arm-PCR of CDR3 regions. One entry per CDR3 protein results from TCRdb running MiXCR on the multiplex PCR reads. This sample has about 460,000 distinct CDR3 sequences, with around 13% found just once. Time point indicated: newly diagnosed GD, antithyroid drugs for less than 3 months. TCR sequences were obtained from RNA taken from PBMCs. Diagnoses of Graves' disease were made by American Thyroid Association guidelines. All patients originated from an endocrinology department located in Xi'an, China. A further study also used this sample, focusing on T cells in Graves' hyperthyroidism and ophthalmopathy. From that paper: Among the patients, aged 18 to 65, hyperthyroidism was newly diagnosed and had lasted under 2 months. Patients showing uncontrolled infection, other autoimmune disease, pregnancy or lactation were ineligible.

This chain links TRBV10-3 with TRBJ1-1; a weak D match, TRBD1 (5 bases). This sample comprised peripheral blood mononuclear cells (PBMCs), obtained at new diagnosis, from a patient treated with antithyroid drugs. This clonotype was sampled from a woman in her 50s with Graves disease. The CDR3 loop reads CAIRAGDSNTEAFF. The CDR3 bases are TGTGCCATCAGGGCGGGTGACAGTAACACTGAAGCTTTCTTT.